Listed below are T cell receptor beta chains from one sample, sequenced in a study of blood T cell repertoires in COVID-19. The assay was immunoSEQ multiplex PCR, and TCRdb's table has in-frame clones only and misses some. Of over 200,000 clones listed, roughly 80% were seen once; the top ten hold approximately 5%. Sequenced: peripheral blood. All receptors derive from a human donor in a cohort sampled during active COVID-19. The CDR3 runs from the conserved cysteine through the conserved F or W. The D gene is left open where the match is weak. Rows give clone size only sometimes, using once, few, many, or a class for an expanded clone.

DNA	CDR3	size	V	length	D	J
TGCGCCAGCCAGAAGGGGAAGAATTCACCCCTCCACTTT	CASQKGKNSPLHF	NA	TRBV5-1	13	NA	TRBJ1-6
TGTGCCAGCAGCTTAAGACTAGCGCTAGACTCCTACAATGAGCAGTTCTTC	CASSLRLALDSYNEQFF	NA	TRBV7-9	17	TRBD2	TRBJ2-1
TGTGCCAGCAGTGCCGGGACAGGGCGACAGCCCCAGCATTTT	CASSAGTGRQPQHF	NA	TRBV2	14	TRBD1	TRBJ1-5
TGTGCCAGTAGTCCTCAGGGCCCCCGGGTAGCTGAAGCTTTCTTT	CASSPQGPRVAEAFF	NA	TRBV19	15	NA	TRBJ1-1
TGTGCCAGCAGTACCCGGACGAGGGACGAGCAGTACTTC	CASSTRTRDEQYF	NA	TRBV27	13	NA	TRBJ2-7
TGTGCCAGCAGCCCTAGGGACTCCCAAGAGACCCAGTACTTC	CASSPRDSQETQYF	NA	TRBV7-9	14	NA	TRBJ2-5
TGTGCCAGCAGCCCGGGACAGGACTACGAGCAGTACTTC	CASSPGQDYEQYF	NA	TRBV9	13	TRBD1	TRBJ2-7
TGTGCCAGCACGAGATCAGGGACAAACTATGGCTACACCTTC	CASTRSGTNYGYTF	NA	TRBV27	14	NA	TRBJ1-2
TGTGCCAGCAGATACCCGGGACAGTTGTTCTACGAGCAGTACTTC	CASRYPGQLFYEQYF	NA	TRBV28	15	TRBD1	TRBJ2-7
TGTGCCAGCAGTTCCGGACAGGGGGCCGCCTACGAGCAGTACTTC	CASSSGQGAAYEQYF	few	TRBV28	15	TRBD1	TRBJ2-7
TGTGCCAGCAGCTCGGGCGGACTCTACAATGAGCAGTTCTTC	CASSSGGLYNEQFF	NA	TRBV13	14	NA	TRBJ2-1
TGTGCCAGTAGTAAGGGGACTGACTTAAACGAGCAGTACTTC	CASSKGTDLNEQYF	NA	TRBV19	14	NA	TRBJ2-7
TGTGCCAGCAGCCTAAGACTAGCGGGATCCTACGAGCAGTACTTC	CASSLRLAGSYEQYF	NA	TRBV14	15	TRBD2	TRBJ2-7
TGTGCCAGCAGCGATAGCCGGGGGGAGTTTCAGGAACCCTCCTACGAGCAGTACTTC	CASSDSRGEFQEPSYEQYF	NA	TRBV6-4	19	TRBD2	TRBJ2-7
TGTGCCAGCAGCTCATCCTCTAGAGAGACCCAGTACTTC	CASSSSSRETQYF	NA	TRBV7-3	13	NA	TRBJ2-5
TGTGCCAGCAGCTTAAGAGGCGACCCAGATACGCAGTATTTT	CASSLRGDPDTQYF	NA	TRBV7-3	14	NA	TRBJ2-3
TGTGCCAGCAGCGCCGGGACTAGCGTACCCTACGAGCAGTACTTC	CASSAGTSVPYEQYF	NA	TRBV7-9	15	TRBD2	TRBJ2-7
TGCGCCAGCAGCTTGTCTGGGACAGGGTTTGACGAGCAGTACTTC	CASSLSGTGFDEQYF	NA	TRBV5-1	15	TRBD1	TRBJ2-7
TGTGCCACCAGTGATGGGGGACAGGGAGGTTACGAGCAGTACTTC	CATSDGGQGGYEQYF	NA	TRBV24-1	15	TRBD1	TRBJ2-7
TGTGCCAGCAGCTTAAAGATGGAGGAGATCCGGAGGGTAAATGAGCAGTTCTTC	CASSLKMEEIRRVNEQFF	once	TRBV7-3	18	NA	TRBJ2-1
TGTGCCAGCAGCCCCCGCGAGGGGGGGACCTACGAGCAGTACTTC	CASSPREGGTYEQYF	few	TRBV9	15	NA	TRBJ2-7
TGTGCCAGCAGCCCCAGGGCCTACGAGCAGTACTTC	CASSPRAYEQYF	NA	TRBV7-9	12	NA	TRBJ2-7
TGTGCCAGCAGTTTCAACACATTGGTGGAGACCCAGTACTTC	CASSFNTLVETQYF	NA	TRBV27	14	NA	TRBJ2-5
TGTGCCAGCAGCTTACAACCCCTCACTAGCGGGAGAGTTGATGAGCAGTTCTTC	CASSLQPLTSGRVDEQFF	NA	TRBV7-9	18	TRBD2	TRBJ2-1
TGTGCCAGCAGTTTGGGACAGGGCGAGCAGTACTTC	CASSLGQGEQYF	NA	TRBV27	12	TRBD1	TRBJ2-7
TGTGCCAGCAGCAGAGACAGGGGCCCGATCTACGAGCAGTACTTC	CASSRDRGPIYEQYF	few	TRBV7-2	15	TRBD1	TRBJ2-7
TGTGCCATCAGCGGGACAGGCCCCTACGAGCAGTACTTC	CAISGTGPYEQYF	NA	TRBV10-3	13	TRBD1	TRBJ2-7
TGTGCCAGCAGCTTATCTCCAGGGGTGGGCTATGGCTACACCTTC	CASSLSPGVGYGYTF	few	TRBV7-2	15	NA	TRBJ1-2
TGTGCCAGCAGTTCCGGACAGGTTATCACTGAAGCTTTCTTT	CASSSGQVITEAFF	NA	TRBV6-6	14	TRBD1	TRBJ1-1
TGTGCCAGCAGTGAAGACAGGGTGGGAACCACTGAAGCTTTCTTT	CASSEDRVGTTEAFF	NA	TRBV25-1	15	TRBD1	TRBJ1-1
TGTGCCAGCAGCTCATTGCCGGGACAGAACACTGAAGCTTTCTTT	CASSSLPGQNTEAFF	NA	TRBV7-6	15	NA	TRBJ1-1
TGTGCCAGCAGCGAAGTCCTGCGGGAGACCCGGCGCCAAGAGACCCAGTACTTC	CASSEVLRETRRQETQYF	NA	TRBV7-9	18	TRBD2	TRBJ2-5
TGTGCTCAGGGGATCCAAGAGACCCAGTACTTC	CAQGIQETQYF	NA	TRBV19	11	NA	TRBJ2-5
TGTGCCTGGAGGAAAGCGGGAGTCGCCAACAATGAGCAGTTCTTC	CAWRKAGVANNEQFF	NA	TRBV30	15	TRBD2	TRBJ2-1
TGTGCCAGCTCACCACTTCAGGGTGGAGAGACCCAGTACTTC	CASSPLQGGETQYF	NA	TRBV18	14	NA	TRBJ2-5
TGTGCCAGCAGCCTTAGTCGAATCACCGGGGAGCTGTTTTTT	CASSLSRITGELFF	NA	TRBV28	14	NA	TRBJ2-2
TGTGCCAGCAGCGTAAATCAAGACCCGGGGCAAGAGACCCAGTACTTC	CASSVNQDPGQETQYF	NA	TRBV9	16	NA	TRBJ2-5
TGTGCCAGCAGTCCGGGGGAGCCCAATGAGCAGTTCTTC	CASSPGEPNEQFF	NA	TRBV6-6	13	NA	TRBJ2-1
TGCGCCAGCAGCAGGGGCGGTAATCAGCCCCAGCATTTT	CASSRGGNQPQHF	NA	TRBV5-1	13	NA	TRBJ1-5
TGTGCCACCAGTGACCCGGGAGCAAGGACAGGAGAGGGTATAGATACGCAGTATTTT	CATSDPGARTGEGIDTQYF	once	TRBV24-1	19	NA	TRBJ2-3
TGCGCCAGCAGCCAAATCCGGGACAGCAGCTATGGCTACACCTTC	CASSQIRDSSYGYTF	NA	TRBV4-1	15	TRBD1	TRBJ1-2